One sample yielded the 22 T cell receptor beta chains listed below, sequenced in a study of blood T cell repertoires in COVID-19. Clones were read by immunoSEQ multiplex PCR, and TCRdb kept only the in-frame ones, dropping some. The sample includes about 110,000 clones, about 87% of them seen just once. The sequencing input was peripheral blood. All receptors come from a woman in her forties or fifties with acute or convalescent COVID-19.

This clone has a single count. The gene calls are TRBV28 and TRBJ1-5; the D is unclear. Per the germline V gene, CDR1 is MDHEN and CDR2 is SYDVKM. The CDR3 is made up of 14 amino acids. The V and J ends lost 5 bases and 5 bases respectively, with 13 bases between them. The CDR3 here is CASSHPNTYQPQHF. CDR3 nucleotide sequence: TGTGCCAGCAGTCACCCAAACACCTATCAGCCCCAGCATTTT.

The V and J genes are TRBV9 and TRBJ2-7; 9 bases align to TRBD1. In germline, CDR1 is SGDLS, CDR2 YYNGEE. V lost 0 bases, J lost 5 bases, and 15 bases stayed unmatched. This CDR3 is 18 amino acids long. CDR3 protein: CASSVGGVLNRGQNEQYF. CDR3 in DNA: TGTGCCAGCAGCGTAGGAGGCGTTTTGAACAGGGGGCAGAACGAGCAGTACTTC.

The genes are TRBV4-1 and TRBJ1-5; D remains unclear. This CDR3 has 16 amino acids. Per the germline V gene, CDR1 is MGHRA and CDR2 is YSYEKL. V was clipped by 1 base and J by 2 bases, with 12 bases between them. The CDR3: CASSQVGREGNQPQHF. In DNA form, the CDR3 reads TGCGCCAGCAGCCAAGTGGGTAGGGAGGGCAATCAGCCCCAGCATTTT.

The genes are TRBV5-6 and TRBJ2-5, with a possible D match to TRBD1 (6 bases). Per germline, CDR1 SGHDT and CDR2 YYEEEE. The ends were cut back, 2 bases at V and 2 bases at J, with 10 bases in the middle. The CDR3 has 14 residues. For the CDR3, the DNA is TGTGCCAGCAGCTTCAGGGGACGACAAGAGACCCAGTACTTC. Its translation is CASSFRGRQETQYF.

The rearrangement links TRBV5-4 to TRBJ1-2; TRBD1 might be the D (5 bases). Germline loops: CDR1 SGHNT, CDR2 YYREEE (reference sequence). The CDR3 is 13 residues long. V lost 4 bases and J 3 bases, leaving 10 bases between the germline ends. CDR3 loop: CASSPDSYYGYTF. The CDR3 DNA sequence: TGTGCCAGCAGCCCAGACAGCTACTATGGCTACACCTTC.

The chain couples TRBV30 to TRBJ1-2; D ambiguous. Germline V CDR1 and CDR2: GTSNPN, SVGIG (reference sequence). The CDR3 contains 12 residues. V was clipped by 0 bases and J by 4 bases, with 6 bases between them. The CDR3 spells CAWSVGPYGYTF. Here the CDR3 DNA reads TGTGCCTGGAGTGTTGGGCCCTATGGCTACACCTTC.

This chain connects TRBV2 to TRBJ2-7, with D possibly matching TRBD1 (7 bases). Trimming left V 3 bases short and J 0 bases short, with 12 bases between. Germline CDR1 reads SNHLY; CDR2 reads FYNNEI. The CDR3 contains 15 residues. In nucleotides, the CDR3 is TGTGCCAGCAGTGAGCAGGGGGGTAGCTCCTACGAGCAGTACTTC. Its translation: CASSEQGGSSYEQYF.

This clone was detected only once. The chain recombines TRBV27 with TRBJ1-1; D ambiguous. Trimming pared 3 bases from V and 5 bases from J, leaving 13 bases between. Germline CDR1 is MNHEY and CDR2 is SMNVEV (reference sequence). CDR3 size: 14 residues. In DNA, the CDR3 is TGTGCCAGCAGTTTGGATGCTGAGGGTACTGAAGCTTTCTTT. Amino acid sequence: CASSLDAEGTEAFF.

V and J are TRBV27 and TRBJ1-3; no firm D call. This CDR3 region has 17 residues. Germline V lookup: CDR1 MNHEY, CDR2 SMNVEV (reference sequence). Trimming took 0 bases from V and 1 from J, leaving 13 bases between them. The CDR3 reads CASSLSSPGFSGNTIYF. The CDR3 DNA sequence: TGTGCCAGCAGTTTATCGTCCCCAGGTTTTTCTGGAAACACCATATATTTT.

J is TRBJ1-2 and V is TRBV19, with D possibly matching TRBD1 (5 bases). From germline, CDR1 is LNHDA and CDR2 SQIVND (reference sequence). The V end was cut by 3 bases, the J end by 0 bases, with 14 bases between. The CDR3 runs to 16 residues. CDR3 region: CASSIAFRTSNYGYTF. The DNA for the CDR3 is TGTGCCAGTAGTATTGCCTTCAGGACATCTAACTATGGCTACACCTTC. Together with reference TRBV19 and TRBJ1-2, the CDR3 gives the full variable domain: DGGITQSPKYLFRKEGQNVTLSCEQNLNHDAMYWYRQDPGQGLRLIYYSQIVNDFQKGDIAEGYSVSREKKESFPLTVTSAQKNPTAFYLCASSIAFRTSNYGYTFGSGTRLTVV.

This clone was seen only once. J is TRBJ1-3 and V is TRBV11-2; D is possibly TRBD1 (6 bases). Germline V lookup: CDR1 SGHAT, CDR2 FQNNGV. The CDR3 length is 15 residues. Deletions cut 4 bases from V and 0 bases from J, with 10 bases between. The CDR3 protein is CASSSRTDSGNTIYF. The DNA for the CDR3 is TGTGCCAGCAGCTCCCGGACAGACTCTGGAAACACCATATATTTT.

The CDR3 coding sequence is TGCGCCAGCAGCTTGGGACAGGGGAGCTCCTACAATGAGCAGTTCTTC. Translation: CASSLGQGSSYNEQFF. The chain recombines TRBV5-1 with TRBJ2-1; 8 bases map to TRBD1. J gave up 0 bases and V 0 bases, and 2 bases lay outside the gene matches. The CDR3 has 16 residues. From germline, CDR1 is SGHRS and CDR2 YFSETQ.

Note on this clone: A read error may produce the germline difference seen at one junction end. The rearrangement uses TRBV7-2 and TRBJ2-2, with a possible D match to TRBD2 (5 bases). Germline V gives CDR1 SGHTA, CDR2 FQGNSA. This CDR3 spans 15 amino acids. Here the CDR3 DNA reads TGTGCCAGCAGCCTAGCCCTTAGGAACACCGGGGAGCTGTTTTTT. It translates to CASSLALRNTGELFF.

The genes are TRBV10-3 and TRBJ2-3; 8 bases match TRBD2. The germline gives CDR1 ENHRY, CDR2 SYGVKD. This CDR3 is built from 16 residues. The J segment lost 5 bases and the V segment lost 2 bases, leaving 9 bases of the junction unmatched. The CDR3 coding sequence is TGTGCCATCAGTGAGAATCGTCGGGGGGGCCAAGATACGCAGTATTTT. It codes for CAISENRRGGQDTQYF.

The rearrangement joins TRBV15 to TRBJ1-1; 9 bases line up with TRBD1. CDR3 length equals 17 residues. From germline, CDR1 is LNHNV and CDR2 YYDKDF (reference sequence). The V segment lost 5 bases and the J segment 1 base; nucleotides outside the gene matches: 11. Here the CDR3 DNA reads TGTGCCACCAGCCCCACCCGGGACAGGGTGCGGAACACTGAAGCTTTCTTT. It codes for CATSPTRDRVRNTEAFF.

The chain has TRBV2 and TRBJ2-2; D unresolved. With 5 bases removed from V and 0 bases from J, the gap between germline ends came to 4 bases. CDR1 is SNHLY, CDR2 FYNNEI, per germline. The CDR3 runs 13 residues. The CDR3 spells CASSPTNTGELFF. In nucleotides, the CDR3 is TGTGCCAGCAGTCCCACGAACACCGGGGAGCTGTTTTTT.

The rearrangement joins TRBV11-2 to TRBJ2-2; D is undetermined. In germline, CDR1 is SGHAT, CDR2 FQNNGV. The CDR3 runs to 15 residues. Trimming cost V 1 base and J 1 base, with 7 bases left between them. CDR3 protein: CASSLVRQNTGELFF. CDR3 DNA: TGTGCCAGCAGCTTAGTCAGACAGAACACCGGGGAGCTGTTTTTT.

The table lists this clone with a few counts. This sequence joins TRBV6-6 and TRBJ1-4; D is unresolved. Trimming took off 6 bases at V and 4 bases at J, with 9 bases between the two ends. The CDR3 is 13 residues long. CDR1 MNHNY and CDR2 SVGAGI come from the germline V gene (reference sequence). The CDR3 is CASRLRDNEKLFF. The CDR3 DNA is TGTGCCAGCAGGTTGAGGGATAATGAAAAACTGTTTTTT.

This clone was found once. This chain connects TRBV15 to TRBJ2-5, with a weak D call TRBD1 (5 bases). CDR1 and CDR2 from the germline V gene are LNHNV and YYDKDF (reference sequence). The CDR3 contains 16 residues. V was clipped by 2 bases and J by 0 bases, with 13 bases between them. The CDR3 nucleotides read TGTGCCACCAGCAGAACACTGACAGAAAACCAAGAGACCCAGTACTTC. Translated: CATSRTLTENQETQYF.

The chain carries TRBV9 and TRBJ2-3, with a weak D call TRBD1 (6 bases). Germline assignment: CDR1 SGDLS and CDR2 YYNGEE. Trimming stripped 4 bases from V and 0 bases from J, with 15 bases between. The CDR3 is made up of 16 amino acids. The CDR3 sequence is CASSLDRTTSTDTQYF. CDR3 nucleotides: TGTGCCAGCAGCCTAGACAGGACCACTAGCACAGATACGCAGTATTTT.

This chain uses TRBV28 with TRBJ1-6; possible D gene TRBD1, 6 bases. The V gene lost 7 bases and the J gene lost 2 bases, with 9 bases spanning the gap. The CDR3 totals 14 residues. Germline V gene lookup returns CDR1 MDHEN and CDR2 SYDVKM. CDR3: CASMGGPYNSPLHF. The CDR3 DNA follows: TGTGCCAGCATGGGGGGGCCCTATAATTCACCCCTCCACTTT. Full variable domain (rest looked up from reference TRBV28 and TRBJ1-6): DVKVTQSSRYLVKRTGEKVFLECVQDMDHENMFWYRQDPGLGLRLIYFSYDVKMKEKGDIPEGYSVSREKKERFSLILESASTNQTSMYLCASMGGPYNSPLHFGNGTRLTVT.

The V call is TRBV3-1 (or the pseudogene TRBV3-2), the J call TRBJ1-3, with 7 bases matching TRBD1. The germline V gene encodes CDR1 LGHDT and CDR2 YNNKEL (reference sequence). V lost 1 base and J lost 2; bases outside the gene matches: 5. This CDR3 comprises 16 residues. The DNA of the CDR3 is TGTGCCAGCAGCCAAGGGCAGGGGGAGGCTGGAAACACCATATATTTT. It is translated as CASSQGQGEAGNTIYF.